This TCR beta chain was sequenced in a study of control samples from healthy donors and cancer patients (dated by TCRdb to about 2020). Library construction relied on the immunoSEQ multiplex PCR assay. TCRdb obtained this table from immuneACCESS and retained in-frame rearrangements with V and J assigned. These tables miss some clones; where compared with another copy, unresolved V genes account for less than half of the shortfall, and the remainder is unexplained. A total of about 100,000 clones appear in this sample, more than 75% of them only once. Roughly 18% of the sample is held by the ten biggest clonotypes. The V end loses 4 bases and the J end loses 6 bases, and a stretch of 12 bases separates them. Taken from the germline V gene, the CDR1 and CDR2 loops are ENHRY and SYGVKD. The CDR3 contains 13 residues, cysteine and phenylalanine counted. Only the CDR3 region is kept as DNA, spanning 39 bases read in frame from base 1.

This clone was recorded once. Its specific antigen is unknown. One base away there is no much larger clone; base qualities are not given. The sequence derives from a woman between 50 and 59 years old in good health. The chain is encoded by TRBV10-3 joined to TRBJ1-2; the D gene is unclear. The sample was blood. The DNA sequence reads TGTGCCATCAGTGCCGCAAAGGTAGATGGCTACACCTTC. Translated, it gives CAISAAKVDGYTF.